The 14 T cell receptor beta chains below were found in one sample sequenced in a study of blood T cell repertoires in COVID-19. Produced via immunoSEQ multiplex PCR; TCRdb's table is partial and in-frame only. The sample includes over 200,000 clones, about 87% of them seen just once. The sample taken for sequencing was peripheral blood. The receptor set was obtained from a woman between 50 and 59 years old with acute or convalescent COVID-19.

The chain combines TRBV9 with TRBJ2-1; 8 bases fit TRBD1. V was pared by 4 bases and J by 8 bases, with 17 bases of the junction left unmatched. Germline CDR1 SGDLS, CDR2 YYNGEE. This CDR3 region has 17 residues. The CDR3, as DNA: TGTGCCAGCAGCCCTACGATCGGGACAGGACGGGTCGATGAGCAGTTCTTC. It is translated as CASSPTIGTGRVDEQFF.

The chain has TRBV9 and TRBJ2-2; 8 bases match TRBD2. The CDR3 runs to 15 residues. Looked up from germline, CDR1 is SGDLS and CDR2 is YYNGEE. The V and J ends lost 5 bases and 0 bases, in that order; junction bases with no gene match: 3. CDR3 protein: CASSLGLANTGELFF. Here the CDR3 DNA reads TGTGCCAGCAGTCTGGGACTAGCGAACACCGGGGAGCTGTTTTTT.

The rearrangement links TRBV3-1 (or the pseudogene TRBV3-2) to TRBJ2-7, with a possible D match to TRBD2 (6 bases). The CDR3 totals 11 residues. The germline CDR1 and CDR2 sequences are LGHDT and YNNKEL (reference sequence). Trimming removed 6 bases from V and 5 bases from J, with 8 bases in between. The CDR3 loop is CASRGGDEQYF. CDR3 nucleotides: TGTGCCAGCAGGGGAGGAGACGAGCAGTACTTC.

The chain employs TRBV3-1 (or the pseudogene TRBV3-2) and TRBJ2-2; no definite D call. This CDR3 is 13 amino acids long. The germline CDR1 and CDR2 sequences are LGHDT and YNNKEL (reference sequence). V was shortened by 3 bases and J by 5 bases, with 7 bases between the two germline ends. CDR3 residues: CASSHLGTGELFF. CDR3 sequence (DNA): TGTGCCAGCAGCCATCTAGGAACCGGGGAGCTGTTTTTT.

The V gene is TRBV29-1, the J gene TRBJ2-3, with D tentatively TRBD1 (5 bases). V gave up 0 bases and J gave up 10 bases, with 14 bases separating them. CDR1 SQVTM and CDR2 ANQGSEA come from the germline V gene. The length of the CDR3 is 13 residues. The CDR3 DNA reads TGCAGCGTTGAAGATTCAAGAAAAGGGGCGCAGTATTTT. Translated: CSVEDSRKGAQYF.

V gene TRBV6-2 or TRBV6-3 combines with J gene TRBJ2-5, with TRBD2 matching 13 bases. CDR1 is MNHEY and CDR2 is SVGEGT in the germline V gene. The CDR3 contains 15 residues. Trimming took 6 bases from V and 6 from J; bases not matched to a gene: 7. The CDR3 loop reads CASSHRTSGSKTQYF. The CDR3 nucleotides are TGTGCCAGCAGCCACCGGACTAGCGGGAGTAAGACCCAGTACTTC.

This sequence joins TRBV7-8 and TRBJ2-1, with no clear D. V gave up 1 base and J gave up 5 bases, with 12 bases separating them. Germline V gene lookup returns CDR1 SGHVS and CDR2 FQNEAQ. This CDR3 is 15 amino acids long. CDR3 DNA sequence: TGTGCCAGCAGCTTAGGGTGGAGCACTAACAATGAGCAGTTCTTC. As protein: CASSLGWSTNNEQFF.

This clone was recorded only once. The genes are TRBV7-9 and TRBJ2-7; TRBD1 matches at 8 bases. The ends lost 0 bases at V and 6 bases at J; junction bases unmatched: 7. The CDR3 has 15 residues. Germline V CDR1 and CDR2: SEHNR, FQNEAQ (reference sequence). CDR3 protein: CASSLADRGGIEQYF. CDR3 DNA sequence: TGTGCCAGCAGCTTAGCAGACAGGGGAGGCATCGAGCAGTACTTC.

The J gene is TRBJ2-7, the V gene TRBV6-2 or TRBV6-3; 9 bases fit TRBD2. The length of the CDR3 is 16 residues. The germline V gene has CDR1 MNHEY and CDR2 SVGEGT. Trimming at V came to 0 bases and at J to 3 bases, leaving 6 bases not matched to a gene. CDR3 nucleotide sequence: TGTGCCAGCAGTTACTCGTTTAGCGGGAGTTACTACGAGCAGTACTTC. Translating it yields CASSYSFSGSYYEQYF.

The V and J genes are TRBV5-4 and TRBJ1-1; no reliable D call. Germline V gene sequence: CDR1 SGHNT, CDR2 YYREEE (reference sequence). V lost 2 bases and J lost 4, with 3 bases in between. This CDR3 comprises 11 residues. CDR3 residues: CASSFGTEAFF. CDR3 coding DNA: TGTGCCAGCAGCTTCGGCACTGAAGCTTTCTTT.

The chain combines TRBV7-3 with TRBJ2-1, with 8 bases that match TRBD2. Trimming cost V 4 bases and J 8 bases; bases outside gene matches: 10. Germline values: CDR1 SGHTA, CDR2 FQGTGA. CDR3 length: 15 residues. CDR3 sequence: CASSSSGSANYEQFF. Written as DNA, the CDR3 is TGTGCCAGCAGCTCCAGCGGGAGTGCGAACTATGAGCAGTTCTTC.

The chain has TRBV28 and TRBJ2-7, with 11 bases matching TRBD1. The CDR3 runs 15 residues. From germline, CDR1 is MDHEN and CDR2 SYDVKM. The ends lost 6 bases at V and 1 base at J; junction bases unmatched: 5. In DNA, the CDR3 is TGTGCCAGCAGGTCGGGACAGGGGGTGTCCTACGAGCAGTACTTC. Translated: CASRSGQGVSYEQYF.

The chain is built from TRBV28 and TRBJ1-1; 12 bases agree with TRBD1. From germline, CDR1 is MDHEN and CDR2 SYDVKM. J lost 4 bases, V lost 5 bases, and 8 bases had no gene match. The CDR3 consists of 16 residues. CDR3 DNA: TGTGCCAGCAGTATTACCGGGACAGGGGGCACCACTGAAGCTTTCTTT. This translates into CASSITGTGGTTEAFF.

V and J are TRBV2 and TRBJ2-7; unclear D gene. CDR3 length: 15 residues. Germline CDR1 reads SNHLY; CDR2 reads FYNNEI. V was pared by 2 bases and J by 0 bases, with 11 bases between. The CDR3, as DNA: TGTGCCAGCAGTGAATCCGACATGTCCTCCTACGAGCAGTACTTC. It yields the protein CASSESDMSSYEQYF.